This T cell receptor beta chain was recorded in a study of CD8 T cells in ankylosing spondylitis. The CDR3 sequence is 13 residues long. Germline CDR1 KGHDR, CDR2 SFDVKD. V was clipped by 6 bases and J by 9 bases; unmatched bases: 5. One entry per CDR3 protein, called by TCRdb with MiXCR from the 5' RACE reads. The repertoire holds about 340,000 distinct CDR3 sequences, with 20% as singletons. The receptor was isolated from a male donor with ankylosing spondylitis or in good health (not recorded which). The sequenced sample was blood, either unsorted or a sorted T cell fraction (not recorded which). The chain joins TRBV24-1 to TRBJ2-5, with TRBD2 identical over 11 bases. The CDR3 DNA sequence: TGTGCCACCAGTACTAGCGGGGGATCGGCCCAGTACTTC. This gives the protein CATSTSGGSAQYF.